The T cell receptor (beta chain) described here comes from a study of T cells in Graves' hyperthyroidism and ophthalmopathy. This clonotype has a count of ten or more. Its antigen is not known. General study results and limits: A median around 6.4 months before onset, the model predicted ophthalmopathy. Ophthalmopathy was distinguished from stable hyperthyroidism by 13 V-J signatures.

Amplification of TCR beta CDR3 regions was performed using RNA transcripts as template. The HTBI primer set was used in a first-round RT-PCR of the TCR CDR3. Using its own MiXCR run on the multiplex PCR reads, TCRdb lists one record per CDR3 protein. The table has roughly 350,000 distinct CDR3 sequences, roughly 13% seen once. Per germline, CDR1 MNHNS and CDR2 SASEGT. V gave up 4 bases and J gave up 5 bases; unmatched junction bases: 8. The CDR3 totals 15 residues. The origin of this receptor is a woman in her twenties or thirties with Graves' hyperthyroidism. The genes are TRBV6-1 and TRBJ2-3; 8 nucleotides line up with TRBD2. The specimen sequenced was blood. For the CDR3, the DNA is TGTGCCAGCAGTGTGTACTCGCTAGCGGGAGATACGCAGTATTTT. It is translated as CASSVYSLAGDTQYF.